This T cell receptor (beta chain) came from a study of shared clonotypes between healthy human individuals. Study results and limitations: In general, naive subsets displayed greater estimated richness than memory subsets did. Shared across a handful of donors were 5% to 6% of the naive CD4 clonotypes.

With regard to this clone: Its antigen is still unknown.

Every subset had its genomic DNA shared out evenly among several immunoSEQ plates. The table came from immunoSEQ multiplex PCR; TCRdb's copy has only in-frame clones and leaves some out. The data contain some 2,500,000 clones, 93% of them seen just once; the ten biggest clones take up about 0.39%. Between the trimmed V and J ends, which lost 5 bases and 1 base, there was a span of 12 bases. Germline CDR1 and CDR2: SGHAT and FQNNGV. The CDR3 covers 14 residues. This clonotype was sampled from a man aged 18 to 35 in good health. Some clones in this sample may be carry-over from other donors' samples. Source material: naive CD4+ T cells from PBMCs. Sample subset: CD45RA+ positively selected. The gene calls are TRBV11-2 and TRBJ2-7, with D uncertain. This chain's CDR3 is CASSPTPESYEQYF. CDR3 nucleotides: TGTGCCAGCAGCCCCACCCCGGAGTCCTACGAGCAGTACTTC.